The 31 T cell receptor beta chains below all came from one sample that was sequenced in a study of vaccination effects on CD4 cells after COVID-19. CD4+ T cells were isolated after about eleven days of culture. Each participant was given two doses of one vaccine (BNT162b2 or mRNA-1273). For these TCRs, the target antigens are not known. Using immunoSEQ multiplex PCR, the repertoire was profiled, and TCRdb retains in-frame clones only, with some absent. The table records approximately 38,000 clones, around 73% of them present only once. The sequencing here drew on CD4+ T cells from PBMCs cultured without peptide, taken after COVID-19 vaccination. The receptors come from a human donor who received a COVID-19 vaccine.

The chain recombines TRBV7-2 with TRBJ2-7; no clear D gene. The CDR3 contains 16 residues. Germline V gives CDR1 SGHTA, CDR2 FQGNSA. V gave up 2 bases and J gave up 4 bases, with 18 bases separating them. In DNA, the CDR3 is TGTGCCAGCAGCTTAAGGCTTTCTCCTAGTGGGTACGAGCAGTACTTC. Translation gives CASSLRLSPSGYEQYF. The whole variable domain, filled in from reference TRBV7-2 and TRBJ2-7, reads GAGVSQSPSNKVTEKGKDVELRCDPISGHTALYWYRQSLGQGLEFLIYFQGNSAPDKSGLPSDRFSAERTGGSVSTLTIQRTQQEDSAVYLCASSLRLSPSGYEQYFGPGTRLTVT.

This chain links TRBV2 with TRBJ2-7; TRBD1 matches 10 bases. The CDR3 loop spans 14 amino acids. The ends lost 8 bases at V and 2 bases at J; junction bases unmatched: 6. Germline CDR1 is SNHLY and CDR2 is FYNNEI. This chain's CDR3 is CASQRDRGPYEQYF. The CDR3 nucleotides read TGTGCCAGCCAAAGGGACAGGGGCCCCTACGAGCAGTACTTC. Full variable domain (missing parts from reference TRBV2 and TRBJ2-7): EPEVTQTPSHQVTQMGQEVILRCVPISNHLYFYWYRQILGQKVEFLVSFYNNEISEKSEIFDDQFSVERPDGSNFTLKIRSTKLEDSAMYFCASQRDRGPYEQYFGPGTRLTVT.

This clone was picked up a small number of times. The V call is TRBV3-1 (or the pseudogene TRBV3-2), the J call TRBJ1-6; tentatively, D is TRBD1 (6 bases). The CDR3 spans 15 residues. Trimming shortened V by 5 bases and J by 10 bases, and 18 bases separated the two germline ends. CDR1 and CDR2 (germline): LGHDT, YNNKEL (reference sequence). The CDR3 coding sequence is TGTGCCAGCAGCAACGGGGGCCAGCGTTCCTCACCCCTCCACTTT. Its protein is CASSNGGQRSSPLHF.

The V and J genes are TRBV2 and TRBJ2-5, with TRBD2 matching 11 bases. CDR1 SNHLY and CDR2 FYNNEI come from the germline V gene. This CDR3 is built from 14 residues. The V gene end was trimmed by 8 bases and the J gene end by 2 bases; junction bases not matched to a gene: 4. The CDR3 DNA sequence: TGTGCCAGCGGGGCTAGCGGGGGGCAAGAGACCCAGTACTTC. Translation gives CASGASGGQETQYF. The variable domain in full, completed from reference TRBV2 and TRBJ2-5, reads EPEVTQTPSHQVTQMGQEVILRCVPISNHLYFYWYRQILGQKVEFLVSFYNNEISEKSEIFDDQFSVERPDGSNFTLKIRSTKLEDSAMYFCASGASGGQETQYFGPGTRLLVL.

The chain employs TRBV5-4 and TRBJ2-5, with 9 positions matching TRBD1. The germline CDR1 and CDR2 sequences are SGHNT and YYREEE (reference sequence). The CDR3 sequence is 15 residues long. Unmatched junction bases numbered 3, after V lost 1 base and J lost 2 bases. CDR3 protein: CASSLPTGGQETQYF. As DNA, the CDR3 is TGTGCCAGCAGCTTGCCGACAGGGGGACAAGAGACCCAGTACTTC.

The V gene is TRBV12-3 or TRBV12-4, the J gene TRBJ1-2, with D possibly matching TRBD1 (6 bases). This CDR3 has 13 amino acids. The V end was cut by 3 bases, the J end by 6 bases, with 11 bases between. CDR3 nucleotides: TGTGCCAGCAGTTTTATACAGGGTGATGGCTACACCTTC. Its protein product is CASSFIQGDGYTF.

The CDR3 reads CATGGRGGTDTQYF. The DNA of the CDR3 is TGTGCCACCGGGGGAAGAGGAGGCACAGATACGCAGTATTTT. The chain employs TRBV24-1 and TRBJ2-3; D tentatively fits TRBD1 or TRBD2 (5 bases each). Per the germline V gene, CDR1 is KGHDR and CDR2 is SFDVKD. The V end lost 9 bases, the J end lost 1 base, and 13 bases lay between the germline ends. The CDR3 contains 14 residues.

The chain is built from TRBV24-1 and TRBJ2-2; 10 bases match TRBD1. The CDR3 extends over 15 amino acids. Germline V gives CDR1 KGHDR, CDR2 SFDVKD. The trim removed 10 bases at V and 7 bases at J, leaving 11 bases unmatched. CDR3 in amino acids: CATRQGAGRGGELFF. CDR3 nucleotide sequence: TGTGCCACAAGACAGGGGGCAGGGCGTGGCGGGGAGCTGTTTTTT.

This clone was seen only a few times. The rearrangement links TRBV5-1 to TRBJ2-7, with TRBD2 matching over 9 bases. Germline V gene data show CDR1 as SGHRS and CDR2 as YFSETQ. The CDR3 runs 19 residues. The junction had 19 bases not matched to a gene; V was cut back by 4 bases and J by 2 bases. The CDR3 here is CASSPGGWSGRKVTYEQYF. The CDR3 region has the DNA TGCGCCAGCAGCCCCGGGGGGTGGAGCGGGAGGAAGGTGACCTACGAGCAGTACTTC.

This chain joins TRBV14 and TRBJ1-2, with D unresolved. CDR3 size: 16 residues. The V end was cut by 1 base, the J end by 6 bases, with 18 bases between. The germline V gene encodes CDR1 SGHDN and CDR2 FVKESK. The CDR3 is CASSQGSQLTSDGYTF. The CDR3 DNA is TGTGCCAGCAGCCAAGGTTCGCAGCTAACCTCAGATGGCTACACCTTC.

The chain has TRBV5-1 and TRBJ2-5, with D perhaps matching TRBD2 (5 bases). Germline V gene data show CDR1 as SGHRS and CDR2 as YFSETQ. This CDR3 region has 14 residues. Trimming took 3 bases from V and 5 from J, leaving 14 bases between them. The CDR3: CASSSTSGGETQYF. The CDR3 region has the DNA TGCGCCAGCAGCTCCACCAGCGGCGGGGAGACCCAGTACTTC.

J is TRBJ2-3 and V is TRBV2; a weak D match, TRBD2 (6 bases). Germline V gene sequence: CDR1 SNHLY, CDR2 FYNNEI. V was shortened by 9 bases and J by 4 bases, with 20 bases between the two germline ends. The CDR3 is made up of 15 amino acids. This CDR3 is CARGPRDLLADTQYF. The CDR3 DNA sequence: TGTGCCAGGGGCCCCCGGGACTTACTAGCAGATACGCAGTATTTT.

CDR3 sequence reads: CASSRDGDYGYTF. The CDR3 region has the DNA TGTGCCAGCAGCCGCGACGGAGACTATGGCTACACCTTC. V usage is TRBV6-6 and J usage is TRBJ1-2; no firm D call. The CDR3 extends over 13 amino acids. Germline-derived CDR1 and CDR2 are MNHNY and SVGAGI (reference sequence). With 6 bases removed from V and 3 bases from J, the gap between germline ends came to 11 bases.

J is TRBJ2-1 and V is TRBV6-2 or TRBV6-3; TRBD1 aligns across 10 bases. Unmatched junction bases numbered 10, after V lost 4 bases and J lost 7 bases. This CDR3 region has 16 residues. The germline V gene encodes CDR1 MNHEY and CDR2 SVGEGT. The CDR3: CASSWRGQGTSNEQFF. Written as DNA, the CDR3 is TGTGCCAGCAGTTGGCGGGGACAGGGGACCAGTAATGAGCAGTTCTTC.

This clone was counted once. The chain joins TRBV4-1 to TRBJ2-5, with TRBD1 identical over 7 bases. The CDR3 extends over 15 amino acids. The V segment lost 1 base and the J segment 2 bases; nucleotides outside the gene matches: 4. Germline CDR1 and CDR2: MGHRA and YSYEKL. The CDR3 sequence is CASSQAGTAQETQYF. The CDR3 DNA is TGCGCCAGCAGCCAAGCCGGGACAGCTCAAGAGACCCAGTACTTC.

This rearrangement joins TRBV4-1 to TRBJ2-3; 9 nucleotides line up with TRBD2. Germline V lookup: CDR1 MGHRA, CDR2 YSYEKL. V shed 3 bases, J shed 0 bases, and the junction held 16 bases outside the gene matches. This CDR3 comprises 20 residues. The CDR3 spells CASSQPPLVAGAPSTDTQYF. The CDR3 DNA sequence: TGCGCCAGCAGCCAGCCCCCCTTGGTAGCGGGAGCACCTAGCACAGATACGCAGTATTTT.

J is TRBJ2-3 and V is TRBV11-2; TRBD2 might be the D (6 bases). The V end lost 5 bases, the J end lost 2 bases, and 17 bases lay between the germline ends. The CDR3 length is 16 residues. Germline loops: CDR1 SGHAT, CDR2 FQNNGV. For the CDR3, the DNA is TGTGCCAGCAGCCACCGTTTGGGGGGAAACACAGATACGCAGTATTTT. Amino acid sequence: CASSHRLGGNTDTQYF.

The J gene is TRBJ2-2, the V gene TRBV9, with 7 bases that match TRBD1. Germline V gene data show CDR1 as SGDLS and CDR2 as YYNGEE. The ends lost 5 bases at V and 1 base at J; junction bases unmatched: 5. This CDR3 region has 15 residues. The CDR3 loop is CASRETGLNTGELFF. The CDR3 region has the DNA TGTGCCAGCAGGGAGACAGGGTTGAACACCGGGGAGCTGTTTTTT.

The table lists this clone with a few counts. The rearrangement links TRBV25-1 to TRBJ1-5; D is unclear. The CDR3 has 13 amino acids. Trimming cost V 3 bases and J 0 bases, with 3 bases left between them. Germline V gene sequence: CDR1 MGHDK, CDR2 SYGVNS. CDR3 in DNA: TGTGCCAGCAGTGAGGGTAGCAATCAGCCCCAGCATTTT. Translation: CASSEGSNQPQHF.

The rearrangement uses TRBV7-9 and TRBJ1-2, with D possibly being TRBD1 (6 bases). V lost 5 bases and J 7 bases, leaving 17 bases between the germline ends. The germline CDR1 and CDR2 sequences are SEHNR and FQNEAQ (reference sequence). CDR3 length: 14 residues. The CDR3 DNA reads TGTGCCAGCAGCAAGGGGGGCGCCTTGGGTGGCTACACCTTC. Translation gives CASSKGGALGGYTF.

This chain's CDR3 is CASSYNSPPRNTEAFF. CDR3 DNA sequence: TGTGCCAGCAGTTACAATAGTCCCCCAAGGAACACTGAAGCTTTCTTT. The rearrangement uses TRBV6-5 and TRBJ1-1; D unresolved. The V and J ends lost 2 bases and 1 base respectively, with 14 bases between them. The length of the CDR3 is 16 residues. The germline gives CDR1 MNHEY, CDR2 SVGAGI.

This clone was seen more than once but under ten times. V is TRBV7-7 and J is TRBJ2-3, with D uncertain. This CDR3 is built from 13 residues. The germline CDR1 and CDR2 sequences are SSHAT and FNYEAQ (reference sequence). Trimming removed 1 base from V and 5 bases from J, with 7 bases in between. The CDR3 protein is CASSLGGEDTQYF. CDR3 coding DNA: TGTGCCAGCAGCTTAGGTGGAGAAGATACGCAGTATTTT. Drawing the rest from reference TRBV7-7 and TRBJ2-3, the complete variable domain is GAGVSQSPRYKVTKRGQDVTLRCDPISSHATLYWYQQALGQGPEFLTYFNYEAQPDKSGLPSDRFSAERPEGSISTLTIQRTEQRDSAMYRCASSLGGEDTQYFGPGTRLTVL.

The rearrangement uses TRBV6-1 and TRBJ1-1; D uncertain. The ends were cut back, 0 bases at V and 5 bases at J, with 13 bases in the middle. The CDR3 has 15 amino acids. CDR1 is MNHNS, CDR2 SASEGT, per germline. The CDR3 DNA reads as TGTGCCAGCAGTGAAGCGCTGTATCAAAAGACTGAAGCTTTCTTT. Translation: CASSEALYQKTEAFF.

The V and J genes are TRBV27 and TRBJ1-1; perhaps TRBD1 as D (5 bases). CDR1 MNHEY and CDR2 SMNVEV come from the germline V gene (reference sequence). Trimming removed 3 bases at V and 8 bases at J, with 10 bases between. The CDR3 totals 12 residues. The CDR3 DNA is TGTGCCAGCAGTTTCCCCCGGGGCGAAGCTTTCTTT. Its translation is CASSFPRGEAFF.

The chain links TRBV5-6 to TRBJ1-2, with TRBD1 identical over 11 bases. The CDR3 is made up of 16 amino acids. V lost 0 bases, J lost 4 bases, and 5 bases stayed unmatched. The germline V gene has CDR1 SGHDT and CDR2 YYEEEE. The CDR3 sequence is CASSLAVGTGGYGYTF. Written as DNA, the CDR3 is TGTGCCAGCAGCTTGGCCGTAGGGACAGGGGGCTATGGCTACACCTTC. The variable domain in full, completed from reference TRBV5-6 and TRBJ1-2, reads DAGVTQSPTHLIKTRGQQVTLRCSPKSGHDTVSWYQQALGQGPQFIFQYYEEEERQRGNFPDRFSGHQFPNYSSELNVNALLLGDSALYLCASSLAVGTGGYGYTFGSGTRLTVV.

The chain combines TRBV5-1 with TRBJ1-2; weak D call: TRBD1 (6 bases). Germline assignment: CDR1 SGHRS and CDR2 YFSETQ. V lost 0 bases and J 4 bases, leaving 19 bases between the germline ends. CDR3 length equals 17 residues. The CDR3 region has the DNA TGCGCCAGCAGCTTGGCCTCCGGGACACGAACTAGCTATGGCTACACCTTC. Its protein is CASSLASGTRTSYGYTF. Variable domain in full (rest from reference TRBV5-1 and TRBJ1-2): KAGVTQTPRYLIKTRGQQVTLSCSPISGHRSVSWYQQTPGQGLQFLFEYFSETQRNKGNFPGRFSGRQFSNSRSEMNVSTLELGDSALYLCASSLASGTRTSYGYTFGSGTRLTVV.

This chain joins TRBV5-1 and TRBJ2-3, with D maybe TRBD1 (6 bases). CDR1 SGHRS and CDR2 YFSETQ come from the germline V gene. Trimming cost V 5 bases and J 1 base, with 11 bases left between them. There are 14 residues in the CDR3. Here the CDR3 reads CASRQRQGTDTQYF. The DNA of the CDR3 is TGCGCCAGCAGACAACGACAGGGCACAGATACGCAGTATTTT.

The chain joins TRBV5-8 to TRBJ2-5, with 8 bases aligning to TRBD2. CDR3 length: 16 amino acids. Germline trimming cut 0 bases from V and 4 bases from J; bases unmatched to any gene: 8. The germline V gene encodes CDR1 SGHTS and CDR2 YDEGEE. The CDR3 DNA follows: TGTGCCAGCAGCTTGGGGGCCGCGGGGGGTCTAGAGACCCAGTACTTC. This sequence encodes CASSLGAAGGLETQYF.

V usage is TRBV10-3 and J usage is TRBJ2-5, with D possibly matching TRBD1 (6 bases). Trimming took off 6 bases at V and 1 base at J, with 15 bases between the two ends. Germline CDR1 is ENHRY and CDR2 is SYGVKD. CDR3 length: 15 residues. CDR3 protein: CAIRDSTTSQETQYF. The CDR3 coding sequence is TGTGCCATCAGGGACAGTACAACTAGCCAAGAGACCCAGTACTTC.

The chain couples TRBV15 to TRBJ1-3; the D gene is possibly TRBD1 (5 bases). The CDR3 is made up of 14 amino acids. Germline CDR1 and CDR2: LNHNV and YYDKDF (reference sequence). The V gene lost 3 bases and the J gene lost 6 bases, with 12 bases spanning the gap. CDR3 loop: CATSSVGGINTIYF. In nucleotides, the CDR3 is TGTGCCACCAGCAGTGTGGGGGGGATAAACACCATATATTTT.

The genes are TRBV28 and TRBJ1-1, with D perhaps TRBD1 (5 bases). Looked up from germline, CDR1 is MDHEN and CDR2 is SYDVKM. V lost 6 bases, J lost 3 bases, and 14 bases lay in between. The CDR3 spans 14 residues. CDR3 residues: CASREDGDHTEAFF. The CDR3 DNA reads as TGTGCCAGCAGGGAGGATGGGGACCACACTGAAGCTTTCTTT.